The 28 T cell receptor beta chains given below trace back to one sample, sequenced in a study of blood T cell repertoires in COVID-19. Some clones are missing from TCRdb's copy, which holds only in-frame ones; the method was immunoSEQ multiplex PCR. This table has around 150,000 clones, 80% to 90% appearing once. Material for sequencing was peripheral blood. These TCRs come from a human donor in a cohort sampled during active COVID-19.

This rearrangement joins TRBV18 to TRBJ2-1; D unresolved. The V gene lost 2 bases and the J gene lost 5 bases, with 13 bases spanning the gap. The CDR3 consists of 15 residues. CDR1 is KGHSH, CDR2 LQKENI, per germline. The CDR3 reads CASSPTSPPNNEQFF. As DNA, the CDR3 is TGTGCCAGCTCACCAACATCCCCTCCCAACAATGAGCAGTTCTTC. The full variable domain, its missing parts supplied by reference TRBV18 and TRBJ2-1, is NAGVMQNPRHLVRRRGQEARLRCSPMKGHSHVYWYRQLPEEGLKFMVYLQKENIIDESGMPKERFSAEFPKEGPSILRIQQVVRGDSAAYFCASSPTSPPNNEQFFGPGTRLTVL.

The chain joins TRBV6-5 to TRBJ1-1; D possibly corresponds to TRBD1 (5 bases). This CDR3 is 15 amino acids long. V lost 5 bases, J lost 1 base, and 14 bases lay in between. In germline, CDR1 is MNHEY, CDR2 SVGAGI. DNA of the CDR3: TGTGCCAGCAGTCGGAGCCCCGGGGGGAACACTGAAGCTTTCTTT. Translation gives CASSRSPGGNTEAFF.

The chain uses TRBV5-1 and TRBJ2-7; weak D call: TRBD2 (6 bases). The germline gives CDR1 SGHRS, CDR2 YFSETQ. V was pared by 4 bases and J by 4 bases, with 30 bases between. This CDR3 has 19 residues. DNA for the CDR3: TGCGCCAGCAGCCCCCGGGGGAAGGGAGCTATACCCTCGAGGTACGAGCAGTACTTC. This codes for CASSPRGKGAIPSRYEQYF.

This rearrangement joins TRBV5-1 to TRBJ2-7, with a tentative D call TRBD2 (5 bases). This CDR3 is built from 14 residues. V lost 4 bases and J 4 bases, leaving 15 bases between the germline ends. Germline assignment: CDR1 SGHRS and CDR2 YFSETQ. This CDR3 reads CASSEPGGVYEQYF. DNA of the CDR3: TGCGCCAGCAGCGAGCCAGGAGGAGTATACGAGCAGTACTTC.

The chain combines TRBV28 with TRBJ1-2; TRBD1 agrees at 8 bases. The trim removed 6 bases at V and 4 bases at J, leaving 7 bases unmatched. The CDR3 extends over 14 amino acids. Germline lookup yields CDR1 MDHEN and CDR2 SYDVKM. The CDR3 DNA reads as TGTGCCAGCAGAGCGGACAGGGAAGGCTATGGCTACACCTTC. It yields the protein CASRADREGYGYTF.

V and J are TRBV9 and TRBJ1-6; D remains unclear. The CDR3 runs 16 residues. V dropped 3 bases and J dropped 7 bases, with 17 bases sitting between them. Germline assignment: CDR1 SGDLS and CDR2 YYNGEE. The CDR3 DNA reads TGTGCCAGCAGCGGTCTCCACGGGGAGCTCAATTCACCCCTCCACTTT. Residues: CASSGLHGELNSPLHF.

This chain links TRBV9 with TRBJ2-7; 10 bases fit TRBD2. Per the germline V gene, CDR1 is SGDLS and CDR2 is YYNGEE. This CDR3 spans 14 amino acids. J was trimmed by 6 bases and V by 3 bases; bases with no gene match: 6. CDR3 DNA sequence: TGTGCCAGCAGCGGAAGCGGGAGGGTGAGCGAGCAGTACTTC. It yields the protein CASSGSGRVSEQYF. The variable domain in full, with the rest retrieved from reference TRBV9 and TRBJ2-7, is DSGVTQTPKHLITATGQRVTLRCSPRSGDLSVYWYQQSLDQGLQFLIQYYNGEERAKGNILERFSAQQFPDLHSELNLSSLELGDSALYFCASSGSGRVSEQYFGPGTRLTVT.

V usage is TRBV5-1 and J usage is TRBJ1-5; the match to TRBD1 covers 8 bases. The V gene end was trimmed by 0 bases and the J gene end by 1 base; junction bases not matched to a gene: 0. The germline CDR1 and CDR2 sequences are SGHRS and YFSETQ. This CDR3 contains 15 residues. CDR3 amino acids: CASSLGQGSNQPQHF. DNA for the CDR3: TGCGCCAGCAGCTTGGGACAGGGGAGCAATCAGCCCCAGCATTTT.

Points on this clone: The same CDR3 arises from other DNA sequences in this sample as well. This rearrangement joins TRBV30 to TRBJ2-3; 10 bases are a match to TRBD2. Looked up from germline, CDR1 is GTSNPN and CDR2 is SVGIG (reference sequence). The J segment lost 6 bases and the V segment lost 5 bases, leaving 5 bases of the junction unmatched. This CDR3 has 13 residues. DNA of the CDR3: TGTGCCTGGGGGCTAGCGGGAGCTGATACGCAGTATTTT. As protein: CAWGLAGADTQYF.

This sequence joins TRBV24-1 and TRBJ2-7; possible D gene TRBD2, 5 bases. From germline, CDR1 is KGHDR and CDR2 SFDVKD. With 1 base removed from V and 0 bases from J, the gap between germline ends came to 9 bases. CDR3 length: 15 amino acids. The CDR3 region is CATSDFPGSSYEQYF. The CDR3 DNA reads as TGTGCCACCAGTGATTTTCCGGGATCCTCCTACGAGCAGTACTTC.

This rearrangement joins TRBV9 to TRBJ1-3; 9 nucleotides align to TRBD1. Germline CDR1 SGDLS, CDR2 YYNGEE. Trimming at V came to 3 bases and at J to 2 bases, leaving 6 bases not matched to a gene. CDR3 length: 16 amino acids. CDR3 in amino acids: CASSDRTGVTGNTIYF. The CDR3 nucleotides read TGTGCCAGCAGCGACCGGACAGGGGTAACTGGAAACACCATATATTTT.

The V gene is TRBV4-1, the J gene TRBJ2-7; 8 bases are a match to TRBD2. This CDR3 region has 18 residues. Germline CDR1 MGHRA, CDR2 YSYEKL. J was trimmed by 6 bases and V by 0 bases; bases with no gene match: 16. The CDR3, as DNA: TGCGCCAGCAGCCAAGATTGGCCGACGGGAGGGTCTGGGGTCGAGCAGTACTTC. This sequence encodes CASSQDWPTGGSGVEQYF.

Note on this clone: The junction departs from germline at one end; a sequencing error may be responsible. The chain links TRBV6-5 to TRBJ2-7; a possible D gene is TRBD2 (5 bases). The germline V gene has CDR1 MNHEY and CDR2 SVGAGI. The CDR3 is made up of 12 amino acids. The CDR3 protein is CASTDLITGFLF. Written as DNA, the CDR3 is TGTGCCAGCACCGACTTAATTACGGGGTTCCTCTTC.

This chain links TRBV24-1 with TRBJ2-5, with 9 bases matching TRBD1. This CDR3 has 16 residues. V lost 4 bases to trimming and J lost 2 bases; unmatched junction nucleotides: 7. The V gene's germline CDR1 is KGHDR and CDR2 SFDVKD. Here the CDR3 reads CATSDPPGQGQETQYF. Written as DNA, the CDR3 is TGTGCCACCAGTGACCCTCCGGGACAGGGACAAGAGACCCAGTACTTC.

This sequence joins TRBV27 and TRBJ2-5, with TRBD2 identical over 7 bases. The CDR3 loop spans 15 amino acids. Germline V gene lookup returns CDR1 MNHEY and CDR2 SMNVEV (reference sequence). Trimming at V came to 1 base and at J to 4 bases, leaving 6 bases not matched to a gene. The CDR3, as DNA: TGTGCCAGCAGTTTATGGCGGGAGCGAGGAGAGACCCAGTACTTC. The encoded protein is CASSLWRERGETQYF.

This clone was seen a handful of times. The chain is built from TRBV18 and TRBJ1-2, with D hard to call. The CDR3 has 15 residues. Per germline, CDR1 KGHSH and CDR2 LQKENI. The ends were cut back, 6 bases at V and 0 bases at J, with 14 bases in the middle. CDR3 loop: CASSPEVQPNYGYTF. The DNA for the CDR3 is TGTGCCAGCTCCCCGGAGGTCCAGCCTAACTATGGCTACACCTTC.

This CDR3 is CASSLAGGGAYEQYF. CDR3 coding DNA: TGTGCCAGCAGCTTAGCTGGAGGGGGGGCCTACGAGCAGTACTTC. This chain joins TRBV7-2 and TRBJ2-7; weak D call: TRBD2 (7 bases). CDR3 length: 15 residues. The ends were cut back, 0 bases at V and 2 bases at J, with 11 bases in the middle. Germline CDR1 SGHTA, CDR2 FQGNSA. Full variable domain (missing parts from reference TRBV7-2 and TRBJ2-7): GAGVSQSPSNKVTEKGKDVELRCDPISGHTALYWYRQSLGQGLEFLIYFQGNSAPDKSGLPSDRFSAERTGGSVSTLTIQRTQQEDSAVYLCASSLAGGGAYEQYFGPGTRLTVT.

This clone was observed a handful of times. The chain couples TRBV5-1 to TRBJ1-2; tentative D call: TRBD1 (6 bases). V shed 0 bases and J shed 1 base, with 13 bases lying between them. There are 16 residues in the CDR3. In germline, CDR1 is SGHRS, CDR2 YFSETQ. In DNA, the CDR3 is TGCGCCAGCAGCTTGGGACAGGCGTTAGATAACTATGGCTACACCTTC. This gives the protein CASSLGQALDNYGYTF.

V usage is TRBV11-2 and J usage is TRBJ2-4, with TRBD2 matching over 8 bases. Per germline, CDR1 SGHAT and CDR2 FQNNGV. This CDR3 contains 17 residues. V lost 5 bases, J lost 0 bases, and 9 bases stayed unmatched. The CDR3 region has the DNA TGTGCCAGCAGCCCTCGGACTAGCCCCTTAGCCAAAAACATTCAGTACTTC. Amino acids: CASSPRTSPLAKNIQYF.

For this clone: Other DNA sequences in the same sample also yield this CDR3. The chain links TRBV19 to TRBJ1-1; no firm D call. Germline values: CDR1 LNHDA, CDR2 SQIVND (reference sequence). This CDR3 contains 12 residues. V lost 2 bases to trimming and J lost 3 bases, with 4 bases between them. The CDR3 sequence is CASSIRDTEAFF. The CDR3 coding sequence is TGTGCCAGTAGTATACGGGACACTGAAGCTTTCTTT.

The chain combines TRBV18 with TRBJ2-5; 7 nucleotides align to TRBD1. This CDR3 is 14 amino acids long. Germline values: CDR1 KGHSH, CDR2 LQKENI. The J segment lost 5 bases and the V segment lost 6 bases, leaving 9 bases of the junction unmatched. CDR3 loop: CASSRGQTKETQYF. CDR3 nucleotide sequence: TGTGCCAGCTCCCGGGGACAGACGAAGGAGACCCAGTACTTC.

This clone was seen more than once but under ten times. The chain has TRBV7-9 and TRBJ1-4, with no clear D. Germline V gives CDR1 SEHNR, CDR2 FQNEAQ (reference sequence). The CDR3 totals 11 residues. V was clipped by 2 bases and J by 8 bases, with 3 bases between them. CDR3 sequence reads: CASSLLEKLFF. DNA of the CDR3: TGTGCCAGCAGCTTATTAGAAAAACTGTTTTTT.

This chain joins TRBV12-3 or TRBV12-4 and TRBJ2-1, with a tentative D call TRBD1 (5 bases). Trimming took off 5 bases at V and 11 bases at J, with 13 bases between the two ends. The CDR3 extends over 12 amino acids. The DNA of the CDR3 is TGTGCCAGCAGTCAGGCCAGGGCGAAGCAGTTCTTC. Protein sequence: CASSQARAKQFF.

The V call is TRBV15, the J call TRBJ2-1, with TRBD2 matching 7 bases. V was clipped by 1 base and J by 3 bases; unmatched bases: 9. The V gene's germline CDR1 is LNHNV and CDR2 YYDKDF (reference sequence). CDR3 length: 17 amino acids. DNA of the CDR3: TGTGCCACCAGCAGAGGAGGTGCTAGCGGCCTCTACAATGAGCAGTTCTTC. It yields the protein CATSRGGASGLYNEQFF.

The chain joins TRBV5-5 to TRBJ2-5; TRBD1 is a possible D gene (5 bases). The CDR3 loop spans 17 amino acids. Germline V gene sequence: CDR1 SGHKS, CDR2 YYEKEE (reference sequence). V lost 0 bases and J 2 bases, leaving 17 bases between the germline ends. The CDR3 nucleotides read TGTGCCAGCAGCTTGGTTGGACGGACAAAGATACAAGAGACCCAGTACTTC. This encodes CASSLVGRTKIQETQYF.

This chain connects TRBV6-5 to TRBJ1-4; weak D call: TRBD1 (6 bases). The ends were cut back, 7 bases at V and 1 base at J, with 7 bases in the middle. The germline V gene has CDR1 MNHEY and CDR2 SVGAGI. CDR3 length: 13 amino acids. The CDR3 DNA sequence: TGTGCCAGCAAACAGGGAACTAATGAAAAACTGTTTTTT. Translating gives CASKQGTNEKLFF.

The V and J genes are TRBV7-3 and TRBJ2-3; D gene unclear. V lost 2 bases and J 6 bases, leaving 9 bases between the germline ends. CDR3 length: 13 amino acids. Germline CDR1 and CDR2: SGHTA and FQGTGA. In DNA, the CDR3 is TGTGCCAGCAGCTTAGACGAGGCGGATACGCAGTATTTT. Translated: CASSLDEADTQYF.

This clone appeared a single time. V is TRBV15 and J is TRBJ1-5, with D possibly being TRBD1 (6 bases). The V gene lost 0 bases and the J gene lost 7 bases, with 13 bases spanning the gap. This CDR3 has 15 amino acids. Germline V gene data show CDR1 as LNHNV and CDR2 as YYDKDF (reference sequence). CDR3 bases: TGTGCCACCAGCAGAGAACAGGGAAGTATGCAGCCCCAGCATTTT. Translating gives CATSREQGSMQPQHF.